These T cell receptor beta chains were read from a single sample in a study of T cells expressing NK-cell markers. TCRdb re-called the 5' RACE reads and catalogs CDR3 proteins one per entry, DNA excluded. The table counts under 600,000 distinct CDR3 sequences; 1.4% to 1.5% lies in the top ten. Sequenced sample: blood T cells: a sorted CD56 or NKG2C T cell subset, CD4+ or CD8+ T cells, or bulk PBMC T cells (not recorded which). The receptors were sampled from a woman between 45 and 60 years old in good health. The CDR3 runs from the conserved cysteine through the conserved F or W.

J: TRBJ1-1
V: TRBV11-2
CDR3: CASSLAGVTEAFF

J: TRBJ2-5
V: TRBV29-1
CDR3: CSVDKAETQYF

J: TRBJ1-2
V: TRBV3-1
CDR3: CASTWPGQATGYTF

J: TRBJ2-7
V: TRBV5-1
CDR3: CASSLTPPYEQYF

J: TRBJ2-3
V: TRBV7-9
CDR3: CASSFLGTSTNTQYF

J: TRBJ2-1
V: TRBV9
CDR3: CASSVRVAGGEQFF

J: TRBJ2-1
V: TRBV20-1
CDR3: CSARDELAHVSYNEQFF

J: TRBJ2-3
V: TRBV6-2/TRBV6-3
CDR3: CASSPEGRGRSDTQYF

J: TRBJ2-7
V: TRBV12-3/TRBV12-4
CDR3: CASSFGAVRSSYEQYF

J: TRBJ2-1
V: TRBV11-3
CDR3: CASSGARGDNEQFF

J: TRBJ2-1
V: TRBV11-2
CDR3: CASSLWTNFNEQFF

J: TRBJ2-1
V: TRBV7-9
CDR3: CASREGYRRGEQFF

J: TRBJ1-6
V: TRBV7-9
CDR3: CASSFMYNSPLHF

J: TRBJ2-6
V: TRBV20-1
CDR3: CSARNSVYSGANVLTF

J: TRBJ1-4
V: TRBV12-3/TRBV12-4
CDR3: CASSLRREYEKLFF

J: TRBJ1-2
V: TRBV2
CDR3: CASSDIPSLGDKNYGYTF

J: TRBJ2-1
V: TRBV5-1
CDR3: CASSPTSPGEQFF

J: TRBJ1-2
V: TRBV7-3
CDR3: CASRRGPSYGYTF

J: TRBJ1-2
V: TRBV6-5
CDR3: CASSQTRQGLGGYTF

J: TRBJ2-1
V: TRBV4-1
CDR3: CASSQRVSRGFNEQFF

J: TRBJ2-1
V: TRBV20-1
CDR3: CSARAYTDGEQFF

J: TRBJ2-1
V: TRBV6-2/TRBV6-3
CDR3: CASSYSVGEQFF

J: TRBJ2-6
V: TRBV12-3/TRBV12-4
CDR3: CASSLGGVPGANVLTF

J: TRBJ2-7
V: TRBV5-8
CDR3: CASSLAGTPNYEQYF

J: TRBJ2-1
V: TRBV2
CDR3: CASSVGRGQNQRLIF

J: TRBJ1-2
V: TRBV12-3/TRBV12-4
CDR3: CASSSGQAFYYGYTF

J: TRBJ2-3
V: TRBV20-1
CDR3: CSLSSGRRARTDTQYF

J: TRBJ1-4
V: TRBV5-1
CDR3: CASSLEAGLGGSNEKLFF